The rows below give T cell receptor beta chains drawn from one sample of a study of T cell clones after liver transplantation. The data were produced by immunoSEQ multiplex PCR, yet TCRdb's version contains in-frame clones alone and is incomplete. There are about 6,000 clones in the sample; 25% to 30% occur only once, and about 5.5% lies in the top ten. No antigens are known for them. What was sequenced was CD4+ T cells from cultured PBMCs. The receptors here all came from a human patient who received a liver transplant. Some of the T cells might come from the graft donor. Both conserved end residues are part of each CDR3. A D gene is named only where the DNA matches it firmly. Clone size is stated in some rows and not others, as once, few, many or a class when expanded.

CDR3: CASSPGQGYGELFF
DNA: TGTGCCAGCAGCCCGGGACAGGGGTACGGGGAGCTGTTTTTT
size: few
J: TRBJ2-2
D: TRBD1
V: TRBV7-9

CDR3: CASSRLAGGYEQYF
DNA: TGTGCCAGCAGTCGACTAGCAGGGGGCTACGAGCAGTACTTC
size: few
J: TRBJ2-7
D: .
V: TRBV2

CDR3: CASSYDREHGYTF
DNA: TGTGCCAGCAGTTACGACAGGGAACATGGCTACACCTTC
size: few
J: TRBJ1-2
D: TRBD1
V: TRBV6-6

CDR3: CASRRGQGSVEKLFF
DNA: TGTGCCAGCAGACGAGGACAGGGAAGTGTAGAAAAACTGTTTTTT
size: .
J: TRBJ1-4
D: TRBD1
V: TRBV6-5

CDR3: CASSLFPGGIYEQYF
DNA: TGTGCCAGCAGCTTATTTCCGGGAGGTATCTACGAGCAGTACTTC
size: .
J: TRBJ2-7
D: TRBD2
V: TRBV7-9

CDR3: CASSYSGKVGEKLFF
DNA: TGTGCCAGCAGTTACTCTGGGAAAGTAGGGGAAAAACTGTTTTTT
size: few
J: TRBJ1-4
D: .
V: TRBV6-8

CDR3: CASRLQGRSTDTQYF
DNA: TGTGCCAGCAGACTACAGGGAAGGAGCACAGATACGCAGTATTTT
size: medium-sized
J: TRBJ2-3
D: .
V: TRBV6-5

CDR3: CASSSTRVEELFF
DNA: TGTGCCAGCAGCTCAACTAGGGTAGAGGAGCTGTTTTTT
size: .
J: TRBJ2-2
D: .
V: TRBV28

CDR3: CASSLVSGNEKLFF
DNA: TGTGCCAGCAGCTTAGTAAGCGGTAATGAAAAACTGTTTTTT
size: few
J: TRBJ1-4
D: .
V: TRBV7-6

CDR3: CARVLTEAFF
DNA: TGTGCCAGGGTTTTGACTGAAGCTTTCTTT
size: medium-sized
J: TRBJ1-1
D: .
V: TRBV6-5

CDR3: CASSLTTSLEQYF
DNA: TGTGCCAGCAGCTTGACTACCTCCCTCGAGCAGTACTTC
size: .
J: TRBJ2-7
D: .
V: TRBV7-8

CDR3: CTSSGDGCAQSRANVLTF
DNA: TGCACCAGCAGCGGTGATGGTTGTGCACAAAGTCGGGCCAACGTCCTGACTTTC
size: .
J: TRBJ2-6
D: .
V: TRBV1

CDR3: CASSISGRPTDTQYF
DNA: TGTGCCAGCTCAATTAGCGGGAGGCCCACAGATACGCAGTATTTT
size: .
J: TRBJ2-3
D: TRBD2
V: TRBV6-5

CDR3: CASSLTGSYYGYTF
DNA: TGTGCCAGCAGCCTGACAGGGAGTTACTATGGCTACACCTTC
size: .
J: TRBJ1-2
D: TRBD1
V: TRBV5-5

CDR3: CASSPEPRARPQHF
DNA: TGTGCCAGCAGCCCCGAACCTCGGGCGCGGCCCCAGCATTTT
size: .
J: TRBJ1-5
D: .
V: TRBV7-3

CDR3: CASSPGALGPQHF
DNA: TGTGCCAGCAGCCCCGGGGCCCTGGGGCCCCAGCATTTT
size: medium-sized
J: TRBJ1-5
D: .
V: TRBV5-6

CDR3: CSVGMWVQGGYTF
DNA: TGCAGCGTGGGGATGTGGGTACAGGGTGGCTACACCTTC
size: .
J: TRBJ1-2
D: .
V: TRBV29-1

CDR3: CAWSGNWNTEAFF
DNA: TGTGCCTGGAGTGGGAATTGGAACACTGAAGCTTTCTTT
size: few
J: TRBJ1-1
D: .
V: TRBV30

CDR3: CASSQWTGGALRAFF
DNA: TGTGCCAGCAGTCAGTGGACAGGGGGGGCCTTAAGAGCTTTCTTT
size: .
J: TRBJ1-1
D: TRBD1
V: TRBV27

CDR3: CASSHPVPGELFF
DNA: TGTGCCAGCAGCCACCCCGTGCCCGGGGAGCTGTTTTTT
size: .
J: TRBJ2-2
D: .
V: TRBV7-2

CDR3: CASSSRGQGVAGANVLTF
DNA: TGTGCCAGCAGCTCCCGGGGACAGGGGGTCGCTGGGGCCAACGTCCTGACTTTC
size: .
J: TRBJ2-6
D: TRBD1
V: TRBV7-2

CDR3: CASSVVPGGTDTQYF
DNA: TGTGCCAGCAGCGTAGTGCCGGGAGGCACAGATACGCAGTATTTT
size: medium-sized
J: TRBJ2-3
D: .
V: TRBV9